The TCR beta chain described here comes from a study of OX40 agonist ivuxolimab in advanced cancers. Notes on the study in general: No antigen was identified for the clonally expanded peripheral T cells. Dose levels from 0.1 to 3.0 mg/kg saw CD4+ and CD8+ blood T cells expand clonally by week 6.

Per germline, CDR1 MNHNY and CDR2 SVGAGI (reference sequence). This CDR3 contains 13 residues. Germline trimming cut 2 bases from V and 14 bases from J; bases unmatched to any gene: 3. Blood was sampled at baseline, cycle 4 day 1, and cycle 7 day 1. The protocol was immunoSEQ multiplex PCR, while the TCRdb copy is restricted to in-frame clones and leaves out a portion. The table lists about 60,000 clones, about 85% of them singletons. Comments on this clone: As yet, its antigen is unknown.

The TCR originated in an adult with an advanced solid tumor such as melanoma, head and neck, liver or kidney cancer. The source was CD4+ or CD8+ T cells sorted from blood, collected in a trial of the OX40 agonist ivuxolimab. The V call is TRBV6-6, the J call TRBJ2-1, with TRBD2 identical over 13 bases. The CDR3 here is CASSYVGTSGEFF. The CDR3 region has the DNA TGTGCCAGCAGTTACGTGGGGACTAGCGGGGAGTTCTTC.